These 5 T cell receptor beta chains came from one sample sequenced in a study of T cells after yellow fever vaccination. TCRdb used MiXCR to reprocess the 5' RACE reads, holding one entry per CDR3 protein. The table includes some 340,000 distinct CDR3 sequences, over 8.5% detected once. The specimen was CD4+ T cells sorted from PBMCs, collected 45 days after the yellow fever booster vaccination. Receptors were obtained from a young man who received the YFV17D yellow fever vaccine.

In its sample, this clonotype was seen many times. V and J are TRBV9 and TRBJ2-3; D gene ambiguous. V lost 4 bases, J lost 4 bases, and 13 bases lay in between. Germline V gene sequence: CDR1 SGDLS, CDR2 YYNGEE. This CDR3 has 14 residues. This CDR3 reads CASSTELGADTQYF. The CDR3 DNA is TGTGCCAGCAGCACCGAGCTCGGCGCAGATACGCAGTATTTT.

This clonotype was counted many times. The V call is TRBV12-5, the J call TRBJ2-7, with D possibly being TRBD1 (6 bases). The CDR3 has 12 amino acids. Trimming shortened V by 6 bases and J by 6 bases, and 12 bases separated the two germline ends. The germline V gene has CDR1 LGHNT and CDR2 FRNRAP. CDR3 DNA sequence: TGTGCTAGTGGCCGGGACACCCCCGAGCAGTACTTC. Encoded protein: CASGRDTPEQYF.

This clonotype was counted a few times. CDR3 region: CASSVDRGTDTQYF. The CDR3 nucleotides are TGTGCCAGCAGCGTCGACAGGGGCACAGATACGCAGTATTTT. V is TRBV7-3 and J is TRBJ2-3; 7 nucleotides align to TRBD1. This CDR3 spans 14 amino acids. From germline, CDR1 is SGHTA and CDR2 FQGTGA. The V gene end was trimmed by 5 bases and the J gene end by 1 base; junction bases not matched to a gene: 3. Using reference TRBV7-3 and TRBJ2-3 for the parts outside the CDR3, the full variable domain is GAGVSQTPSNKVTEKGKYVELRCDPISGHTALYWYRQSLGQGPEFLIYFQGTGAADDSGLPNDRFFAVRPEGSVSTLKIQRTERGDSAVYLCASSVDRGTDTQYFGPGTRLTVL.

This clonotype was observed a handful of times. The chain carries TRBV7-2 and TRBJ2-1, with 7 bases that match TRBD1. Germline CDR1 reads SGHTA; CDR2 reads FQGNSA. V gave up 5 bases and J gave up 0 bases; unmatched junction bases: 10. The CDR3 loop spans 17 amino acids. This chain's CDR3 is CASSGDRVLSSYNEQFF. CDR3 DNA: TGTGCCAGCAGCGGCGACAGGGTCTTAAGCTCCTACAATGAGCAGTTCTTC.

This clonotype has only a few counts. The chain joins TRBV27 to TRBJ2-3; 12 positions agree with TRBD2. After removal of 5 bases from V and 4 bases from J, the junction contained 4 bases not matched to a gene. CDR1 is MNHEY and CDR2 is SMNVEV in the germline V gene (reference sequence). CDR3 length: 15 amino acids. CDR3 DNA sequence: TGTGCCAGCAGTGCTAGCGGGGGGGCCCCAGATACGCAGTATTTT. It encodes CASSASGGAPDTQYF.